These T cell receptor beta chains were read from a single sample in a study of T cell responses to AZD1222 COVID-19 vaccine. Sequencing was performed with immunoSEQ multiplex PCR; in TCRdb, only in-frame clones are kept and a portion is missing. Among fewer than 200,000 clones listed, around 94% were seen once. The specimen was peripheral blood, collected on day 0 of AZD1222 vaccination. The receptor source for this set is an adult in good health. CDR3s include the opening cysteine and the closing phenylalanine or tryptophan. A D gene is named only where the DNA matches it firmly. Clone size is stated in some rows and not others, as once, few, many or a class when expanded.

abundance: .
d_gene: .
j_gene: TRBJ1-1
v_gene: TRBV7-8
CDR3nt: TGTGCCAGCAGCGCTACGGTGGAAGCTTTCTTT
CDR3aa: CASSATVEAFF

abundance: .
d_gene: TRBD2
j_gene: TRBJ2-2
v_gene: TRBV2
CDR3nt: TGTGCCAGCTGTTGGGGGGGATCAGGGTCCGGGGAGCTGTTTTTT
CDR3aa: CASCWGGSGSGELFF

abundance: .
d_gene: TRBD2
j_gene: TRBJ2-3
v_gene: TRBV5-1
CDR3nt: TGCGCCAGCAGCTTCGCGGGGGGGTTCACAGATACGCAGTATTTT
CDR3aa: CASSFAGGFTDTQYF

abundance: .
d_gene: .
j_gene: TRBJ1-2
v_gene: TRBV9
CDR3nt: TGTGCCAGCAGCCCAGACAGTCTACCTAACTATGGCTACACCTTC
CDR3aa: CASSPDSLPNYGYTF

abundance: .
d_gene: TRBD2
j_gene: TRBJ2-1
v_gene: TRBV4-2
CDR3nt: TGTGCCAGCAGCCCCGCCGGGGAGGGAGCCTACAATGAGCAGTTCTTC
CDR3aa: CASSPAGEGAYNEQFF

abundance: .
d_gene: .
j_gene: TRBJ1-3
v_gene: TRBV18
CDR3nt: TGTGCCAGCTCACCACCGGGAGGGAGACCTGGAAACACCATATATTTT
CDR3aa: CASSPPGGRPGNTIYF

abundance: .
d_gene: .
j_gene: TRBJ1-2
v_gene: TRBV6-6
CDR3nt: TGTGCCAGCAAGAAAACAGCCTCGGATGGCTACACCTTC
CDR3aa: CASKKTASDGYTF

abundance: few
d_gene: .
j_gene: TRBJ1-3
v_gene: TRBV6-6
CDR3nt: TGTGCCAGCAGGGAAAACAGGGTGGAAAACACCATATATTTT
CDR3aa: CASRENRVENTIYF

abundance: few
d_gene: .
j_gene: TRBJ2-1
v_gene: TRBV7-9
CDR3nt: TGTGCCACCCAGGGAGGTTCGATCAATGAGCAGTTCTTC
CDR3aa: CATQGGSINEQFF

abundance: .
d_gene: .
j_gene: TRBJ2-7
v_gene: TRBV19
CDR3nt: TGTGCCAGTAGTACTCCCTCCGGGACGGATATCTACGAGCAGTACTTC
CDR3aa: CASSTPSGTDIYEQYF